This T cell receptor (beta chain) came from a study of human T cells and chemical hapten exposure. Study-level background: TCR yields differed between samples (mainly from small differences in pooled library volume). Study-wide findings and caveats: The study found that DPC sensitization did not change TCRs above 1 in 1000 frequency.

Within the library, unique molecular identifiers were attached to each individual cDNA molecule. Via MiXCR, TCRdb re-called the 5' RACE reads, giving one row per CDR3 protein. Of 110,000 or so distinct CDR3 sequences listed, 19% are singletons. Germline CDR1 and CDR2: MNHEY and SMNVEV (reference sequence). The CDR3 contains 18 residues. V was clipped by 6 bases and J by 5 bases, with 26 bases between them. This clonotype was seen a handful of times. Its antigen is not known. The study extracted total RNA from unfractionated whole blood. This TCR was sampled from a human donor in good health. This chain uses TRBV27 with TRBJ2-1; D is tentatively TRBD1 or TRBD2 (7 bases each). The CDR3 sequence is CASSPRGVGGSSHNEQFF. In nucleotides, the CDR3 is TGTGCCAGCAGCCCTCGGGGGGTAGGGGGCTCCTCACACAATGAGCAGTTCTTC.